What follows are 20 T cell receptor beta chains derived from one specimen sequenced in a study of T cells in Graves' hyperthyroidism and ophthalmopathy. Amplification yielded TCR beta CDR3 regions, with RNA transcripts as the source. With the HTBI primer set, the TCR CDR3 went through a first round of RT-PCR. From the multiplex PCR reads, TCRdb called clonotypes with MiXCR, one entry per CDR3 protein. The sample has some 510,000 distinct CDR3 sequences; less than 25% are singletons. The sequencing sample was made of blood. The receptors derive from a man younger than 35 with Graves' hyperthyroidism.

The chain has TRBV11-2 and TRBJ2-3; 9 bases are a match to TRBD1. V dropped 5 bases and J dropped 5; count of bases not matched to a gene: 5. CDR1 is SGHAT and CDR2 is FQNNGV in the germline V gene. The CDR3 runs 14 residues. The CDR3 here is CASSPGTGRDTQYF. CDR3 bases: TGTGCCAGCAGCCCCGGGACAGGGAGAGATACGCAGTATTTT.

This chain connects TRBV24-1 to TRBJ2-5, with 8 bases fitting TRBD1. The CDR3 runs to 14 residues. V lost 4 bases, J lost 5 bases, and 5 bases stayed unmatched. CDR1 KGHDR and CDR2 SFDVKD come from the germline V gene. DNA for the CDR3: TGTGCCACCAGTGACCGACAGGGGTTGGAGACCCAGTACTTC. Its translation: CATSDRQGLETQYF.

This clonotype was recorded many times. The CDR3: CASSLPGQTNYGYTF. In DNA form, the CDR3 reads TGTGCCAGCAGCTTACCCGGACAGACAAACTATGGCTACACCTTC. The chain employs TRBV13 and TRBJ1-2; weak D call: TRBD1 (6 bases). This CDR3 contains 15 residues. CDR1 and CDR2 (germline): PRHDT, FYEKMQ (reference sequence). Between the trimmed V and J ends, which lost 2 bases and 2 bases, there was a span of 12 bases.

This clonotype was counted ten times or more. J is TRBJ1-2 and V is TRBV7-8; D remains unclear. This CDR3 has 14 amino acids. The V and J ends lost 1 base and 1 base respectively, with 7 bases between them. Germline loops: CDR1 SGHVS, CDR2 FQNEAQ. The CDR3, as DNA: TGTGCCAGCAGCTTAGGAAGTTTTAACTATGGCTACACCTTC. It encodes CASSLGSFNYGYTF. The full variable domain, its missing parts supplied by reference TRBV7-8 and TRBJ1-2, is GAGVSQSPRYKVAKRGQDVALRCDPISGHVSLFWYQQALGQGPEFLTYFQNEAQLDKSGLPSDRFFAERPEGSVSTLKIQRTQQEDSAVYLCASSLGSFNYGYTFGSGTRLTVV.

The V gene is TRBV30, the J gene TRBJ2-7; TRBD1 might be the D (6 bases). V was clipped by 4 bases and J by 5 bases, with 12 bases between them. CDR1 is GTSNPN and CDR2 is SVGIG in the germline V gene (reference sequence). The CDR3 has 12 amino acids. The CDR3 sequence: CAWNRDWDEQYF. The CDR3 coding sequence is TGTGCCTGGAACAGGGATTGGGACGAGCAGTACTTC.

The J gene is TRBJ2-4, the V gene TRBV30; TRBD1 matches 9 bases. Losses at the gene ends were 8 bases for V and 9 bases for J; bases not matched to a gene: 14. CDR3 size: 14 residues. From germline, CDR1 is GTSNPN and CDR2 SVGIG (reference sequence). CDR3 nucleotide sequence: TGTGCCAGACAAAGTGGACAGGGGCAAGGCATTCAGTACTTC. This encodes CARQSGQGQGIQYF.

Points on this clonotype: At one end, the junction sequence differs from germline, possibly due to a read error. This rearrangement joins TRBV28 to TRBJ2-6; TRBD1 is a possible D gene (6 bases). The CDR3 is made up of 17 amino acids. Looked up from germline, CDR1 is MDHEN and CDR2 is SYDVKM. The CDR3 spells CASSSTYRETGANVQTF. The CDR3 bases are TGTGCCAGCAGCAGCACTTACAGGGAAACTGGGGCCAACGTCCAGACTTTC.

This clonotype showed up many times. The chain is built from TRBV12-3 or TRBV12-4 and TRBJ2-2; 9 nucleotides agree with TRBD1. This CDR3 is built from 14 residues. The trim removed 6 bases at V and 7 bases at J, leaving 6 bases unmatched. The CDR3 nucleotides read TGTGCCAGCAGCGGACAGGGGATCGACGGGGAGCTGTTTTTT. It encodes CASSGQGIDGELFF.

This clonotype was seen only a few times. This chain connects TRBV5-1 to TRBJ1-1; D is perhaps TRBD1 (5 bases). CDR3 length equals 13 residues. CDR1 is SGHRS and CDR2 is YFSETQ in the germline V gene. V lost 4 bases and J 7 bases, leaving 14 bases between the germline ends. The CDR3 here is CASSRGTAFEAFF. The CDR3 nucleotides are TGCGCCAGCAGCCGCGGGACGGCTTTTGAAGCTTTCTTT.

This clonotype has a count of ten or more. This sequence joins TRBV12-3 or TRBV12-4 and TRBJ1-1, with 9 bases aligning to TRBD1. V was pared by 5 bases and J by 2 bases, with 12 bases of the junction left unmatched. The CDR3 totals 17 residues. The CDR3 is CASSTIGQGQGNTEAFF. CDR3 sequence (DNA): TGTGCCAGCAGTACCATAGGACAGGGGCAAGGAAACACTGAAGCTTTCTTT.

In its sample, this clonotype was seen many times. The V gene is TRBV11-2, the J gene TRBJ2-7; D is unresolved. The CDR3 sequence is 11 residues long. Trimming cost V 2 bases and J 6 bases, with 5 bases left between them. Germline V gene sequence: CDR1 SGHAT, CDR2 FQNNGV. The CDR3 DNA reads TGTGCCAGCAGCTTAATGGGCGAGCAGTACTTC. Amino acid sequence: CASSLMGEQYF. Variable domain in full (rest from reference TRBV11-2 and TRBJ2-7): EAGVAQSPRYKIIEKRQSVAFWCNPISGHATLYWYQQILGQGPKLLIQFQNNGVVDDSQLPKDRFSAERLKGVDSTLKIQPAKLEDSAVYLCASSLMGEQYFGPGTRLTVT.

In nucleotides, the CDR3 is TGTGCCAGCAGTCCGGACAGACCCCAGCATTTT. As protein: CASSPDRPQHF. This chain joins TRBV12-3 or TRBV12-4 and TRBJ1-5; D is perhaps TRBD1 (6 bases). Deletions cut 5 bases from V and 10 bases from J, with 9 bases between. The CDR3 runs to 11 residues.

The V gene is TRBV10-3, the J gene TRBJ2-5; 8 nucleotides line up with TRBD1. The CDR3 loop spans 13 amino acids. The trim removed 6 bases at V and 3 bases at J, leaving 3 bases unmatched. Germline V gene data show CDR1 as ENHRY and CDR2 as SYGVKD. The chain's CDR3 is CAIRRTGKETQYF. DNA for the CDR3: TGTGCCATCAGACGGACAGGGAAAGAGACCCAGTACTTC.

This clonotype was detected ten times or more. V is TRBV5-1 and J is TRBJ2-7; 13 bases are a match to TRBD2. J gave up 5 bases and V 5 bases, and 16 bases lay outside the gene matches. From germline, CDR1 is SGHRS and CDR2 YFSETQ. This CDR3 spans 18 amino acids. Here the CDR3 reads CASSSGLAGKLRIHEQYF. The DNA of the CDR3 is TGCGCCAGCAGTTCGGGACTAGCGGGGAAACTCCGTATCCACGAGCAGTACTTC.

At least ten counts were recorded for this clonotype. The rearrangement joins TRBV12-3 or TRBV12-4 to TRBJ1-3, with D uncertain. This CDR3 is 16 amino acids long. Trimming pared 1 base from V and 0 bases from J, leaving 10 bases between. In DNA form, the CDR3 reads TGTGCCAGCAGTTTAGTCGGCATACACTCTGGAAACACCATATATTTT. It is translated as CASSLVGIHSGNTIYF.

This clonotype has only a few counts. The V call is TRBV3-1, the J call TRBJ2-5, with 11 bases aligning to TRBD2. CDR3 length equals 17 residues. CDR1 is LGHDT, CDR2 YNNKEL, per germline (reference sequence). The ends lost 4 bases at V and 6 bases at J; junction bases unmatched: 13. The DNA for the CDR3 is TGTGCCAGCAGCCCTTTTTTAGCGGGGGGGCCAACAAAGACCCAGTACTTC. Protein: CASSPFLAGGPTKTQYF.

The DNA of the CDR3 is TGTGCCAGCAGTGAGGGACCCGGGCAGCTCTATGGCTACACCTTC. It is translated as CASSEGPGQLYGYTF. This chain uses TRBV6-1 with TRBJ1-2; D possibly corresponds to TRBD1 (5 bases). The V gene lost 3 bases and the J gene lost 4 bases, with 15 bases spanning the gap. CDR3 length: 15 amino acids. Germline-derived CDR1 and CDR2 are MNHNS and SASEGT.

At least ten counts were recorded for this clonotype. The chain is built from TRBV12-3 or TRBV12-4 and TRBJ1-2; a weak D match, TRBD1 (6 bases). The V end lost 3 bases, the J end lost 7 bases, and 9 bases lay between the germline ends. The CDR3 is made up of 12 amino acids. The CDR3 region has the DNA TGTGCCAGCAGTTTTCCAGGGGCTGGCTACACCTTC. Its translation is CASSFPGAGYTF.

The sample holds many counts of this clonotype. V usage is TRBV12-5 and J usage is TRBJ1-5, with 7 bases that match TRBD1. V gave up 5 bases and J gave up 6 bases; unmatched junction bases: 10. The germline CDR1 and CDR2 sequences are LGHNT and FRNRAP. This CDR3 is built from 15 residues. Written as DNA, the CDR3 is TGTGCTAGTGGTCCCCCTCAGGGGGTCCCTCAGCCCCAGCATTTT. Its protein product is CASGPPQGVPQPQHF.

This clonotype showed up just a few times. The genes are TRBV5-5 and TRBJ2-7, with TRBD1 matching 10 bases. V lost 3 bases to trimming and J lost 5 bases; unmatched junction nucleotides: 8. Germline CDR1 reads SGHKS; CDR2 reads YYEKEE (reference sequence). The CDR3 runs 15 residues. The CDR3 reads CASSWIGQGEDEQYF. The CDR3 DNA follows: TGTGCCAGCAGCTGGATCGGACAGGGGGAAGACGAGCAGTACTTC.